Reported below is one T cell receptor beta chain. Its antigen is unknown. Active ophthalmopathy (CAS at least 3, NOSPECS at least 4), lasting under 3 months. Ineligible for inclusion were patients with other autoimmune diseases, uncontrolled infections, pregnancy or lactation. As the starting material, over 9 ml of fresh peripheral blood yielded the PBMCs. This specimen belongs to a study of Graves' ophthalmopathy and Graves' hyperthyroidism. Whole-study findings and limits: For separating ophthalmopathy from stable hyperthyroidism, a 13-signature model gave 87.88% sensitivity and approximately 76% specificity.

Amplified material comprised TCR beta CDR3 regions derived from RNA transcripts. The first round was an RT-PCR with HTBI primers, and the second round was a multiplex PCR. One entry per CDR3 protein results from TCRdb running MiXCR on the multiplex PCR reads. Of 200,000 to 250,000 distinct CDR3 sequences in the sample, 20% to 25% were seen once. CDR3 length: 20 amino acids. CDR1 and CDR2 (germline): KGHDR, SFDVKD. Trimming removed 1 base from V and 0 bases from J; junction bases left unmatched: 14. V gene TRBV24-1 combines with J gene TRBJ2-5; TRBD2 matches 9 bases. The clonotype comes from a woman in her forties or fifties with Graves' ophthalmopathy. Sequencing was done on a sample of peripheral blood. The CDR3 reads CATSDLGKGLAAAHQETQYF. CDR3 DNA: TGTGCCACCAGTGATTTAGGAAAGGGACTAGCTGCCGCGCACCAAGAGACCCAGTACTTC.